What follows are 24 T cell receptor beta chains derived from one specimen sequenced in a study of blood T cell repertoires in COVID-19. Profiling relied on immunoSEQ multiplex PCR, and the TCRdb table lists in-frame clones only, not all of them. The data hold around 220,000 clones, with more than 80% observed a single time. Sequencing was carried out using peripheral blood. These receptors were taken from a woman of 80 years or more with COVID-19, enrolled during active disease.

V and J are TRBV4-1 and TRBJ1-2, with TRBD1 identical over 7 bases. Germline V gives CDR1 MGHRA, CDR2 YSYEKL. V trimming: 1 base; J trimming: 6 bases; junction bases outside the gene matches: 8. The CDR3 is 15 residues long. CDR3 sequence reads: CASSQAGTRGDGYTF. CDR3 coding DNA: TGCGCCAGCAGCCAAGCAGGGACCAGGGGGGATGGCTACACCTTC.

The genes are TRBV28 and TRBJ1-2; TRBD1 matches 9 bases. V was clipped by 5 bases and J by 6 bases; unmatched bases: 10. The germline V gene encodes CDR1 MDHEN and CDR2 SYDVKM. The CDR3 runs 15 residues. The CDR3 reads CASSLPYRGRNGYTF. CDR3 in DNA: TGTGCCAGCAGTCTTCCTTACAGGGGGCGCAATGGCTACACCTTC.

CDR3 protein: CASSSRDINTEAFF. In nucleotides, the CDR3 is TGTGCCAGCAGTTCCCGGGATATTAACACTGAAGCTTTCTTT. The chain has TRBV6-2 or TRBV6-3 and TRBJ1-1; D is ambiguous. Per the germline V gene, CDR1 is MNHEY and CDR2 is SVGEGT. This CDR3 has 14 amino acids. The germline V and J ends were trimmed by 4 bases and 2 bases, with 11 bases remaining between them.

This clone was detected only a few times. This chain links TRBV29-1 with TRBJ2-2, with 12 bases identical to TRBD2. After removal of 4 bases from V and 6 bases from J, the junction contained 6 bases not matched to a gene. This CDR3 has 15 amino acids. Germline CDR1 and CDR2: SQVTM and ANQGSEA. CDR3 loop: CSVAMTSGSAGELFF. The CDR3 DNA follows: TGCAGCGTTGCTATGACTAGCGGGAGTGCCGGGGAGCTGTTTTTT.

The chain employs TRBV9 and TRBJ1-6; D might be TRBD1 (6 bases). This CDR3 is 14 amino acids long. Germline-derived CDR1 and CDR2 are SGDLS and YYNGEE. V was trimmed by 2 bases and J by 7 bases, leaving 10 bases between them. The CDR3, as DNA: TGTGCCAGCAGCGTCGCAGGGGCGAATTCACCCCTCCACTTT. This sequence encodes CASSVAGANSPLHF.

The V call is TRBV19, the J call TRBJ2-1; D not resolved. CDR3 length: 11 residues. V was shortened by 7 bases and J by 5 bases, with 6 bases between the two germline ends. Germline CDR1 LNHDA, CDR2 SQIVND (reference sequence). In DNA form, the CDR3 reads TGTGCCAGTACCGCGGACAATGAGCAGTTCTTC. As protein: CASTADNEQFF.

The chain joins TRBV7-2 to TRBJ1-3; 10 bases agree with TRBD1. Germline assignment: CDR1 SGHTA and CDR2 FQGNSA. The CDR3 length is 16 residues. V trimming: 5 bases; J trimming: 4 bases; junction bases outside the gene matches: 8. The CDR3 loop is CASSPPDRGRGNTIYF. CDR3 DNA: TGTGCCAGCAGCCCTCCCGACAGGGGGCGAGGAAACACCATATATTTT.

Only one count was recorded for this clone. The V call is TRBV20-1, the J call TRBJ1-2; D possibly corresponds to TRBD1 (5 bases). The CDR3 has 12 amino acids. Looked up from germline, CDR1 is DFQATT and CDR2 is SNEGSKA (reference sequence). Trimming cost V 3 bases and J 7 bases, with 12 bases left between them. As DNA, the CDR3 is TGCAGTGCTAGTCAGGGTTCGCGTGGCTACACCTTC. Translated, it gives CSASQGSRGYTF.

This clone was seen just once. Here the CDR3 reads CASSPSGQGDEQYF. Written as DNA, the CDR3 is TGTGCCAGCTCACCAAGCGGACAGGGTGACGAGCAGTACTTC. This chain connects TRBV18 to TRBJ2-7; TRBD1 aligns across 8 bases. The CDR3 is 14 amino acids. The germline V gene has CDR1 KGHSH and CDR2 LQKENI. V shed 2 bases, J shed 5 bases, and the junction held 5 bases outside the gene matches.

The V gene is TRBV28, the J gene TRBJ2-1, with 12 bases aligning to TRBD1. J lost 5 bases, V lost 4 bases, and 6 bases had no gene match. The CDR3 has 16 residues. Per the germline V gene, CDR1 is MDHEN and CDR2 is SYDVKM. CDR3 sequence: CASSSGGQGADNEQFF. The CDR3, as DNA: TGTGCCAGCAGTTCAGGGGGACAGGGGGCTGACAATGAGCAGTTCTTC.

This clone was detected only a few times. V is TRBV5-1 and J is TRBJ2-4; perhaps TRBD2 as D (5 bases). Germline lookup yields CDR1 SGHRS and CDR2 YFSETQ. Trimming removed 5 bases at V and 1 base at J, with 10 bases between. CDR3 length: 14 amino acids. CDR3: CASSEGVAKNIQYF. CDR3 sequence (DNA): TGCGCCAGCAGTGAGGGCGTCGCCAAAAACATTCAGTACTTC. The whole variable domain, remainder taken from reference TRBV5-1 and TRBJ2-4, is KAGVTQTPRYLIKTRGQQVTLSCSPISGHRSVSWYQQTPGQGLQFLFEYFSETQRNKGNFPGRFSGRQFSNSRSEMNVSTLELGDSALYLCASSEGVAKNIQYFGAGTRLSVL.

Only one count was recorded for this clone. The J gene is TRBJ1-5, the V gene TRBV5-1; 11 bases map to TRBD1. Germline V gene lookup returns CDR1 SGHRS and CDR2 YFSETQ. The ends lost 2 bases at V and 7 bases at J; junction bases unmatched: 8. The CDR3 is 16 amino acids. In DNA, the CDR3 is TGCGCCAGCAGCTTTCTCCGGACAGGGGGCGGGCAGCCCCAGCATTTT. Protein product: CASSFLRTGGGQPQHF.

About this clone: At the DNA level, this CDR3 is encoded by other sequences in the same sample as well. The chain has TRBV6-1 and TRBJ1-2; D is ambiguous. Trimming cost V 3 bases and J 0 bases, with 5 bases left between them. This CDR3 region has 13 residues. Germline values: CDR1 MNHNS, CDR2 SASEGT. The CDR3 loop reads CASSDRTNYGYTF. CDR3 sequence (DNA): TGTGCCAGCAGTGACAGAACTAACTATGGCTACACCTTC.

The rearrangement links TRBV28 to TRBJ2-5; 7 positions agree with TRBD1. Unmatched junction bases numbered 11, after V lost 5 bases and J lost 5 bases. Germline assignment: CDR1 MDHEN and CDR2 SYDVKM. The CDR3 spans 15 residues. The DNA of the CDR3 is TGTGCCAGCAGTCCCCCGGACAGGCCGTCGGAGACCCAGTACTTC. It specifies CASSPPDRPSETQYF.

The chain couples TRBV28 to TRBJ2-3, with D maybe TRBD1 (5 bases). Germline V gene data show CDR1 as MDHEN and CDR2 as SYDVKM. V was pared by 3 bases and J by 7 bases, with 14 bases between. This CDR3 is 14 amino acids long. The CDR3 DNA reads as TGTGCCAGCAGTTTGGGTAGGGGATACAATACGCAGTATTTT. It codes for CASSLGRGYNTQYF.

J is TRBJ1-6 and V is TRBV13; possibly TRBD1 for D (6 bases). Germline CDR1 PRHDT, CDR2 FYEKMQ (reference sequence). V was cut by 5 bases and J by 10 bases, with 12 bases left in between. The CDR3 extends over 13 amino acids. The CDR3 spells CASSQRQDSPLHF. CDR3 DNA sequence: TGTGCCAGCAGCCAGCGACAGGACTCACCCCTCCACTTT. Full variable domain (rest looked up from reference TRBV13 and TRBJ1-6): AAGVIQSPRHLIKEKRETATLKCYPIPRHDTVYWYQQGPGQDPQFLISFYEKMQSDKGSIPDRFSAQQFSDYHSELNMSSLELGDSALYFCASSQRQDSPLHFGNGTRLTVT.

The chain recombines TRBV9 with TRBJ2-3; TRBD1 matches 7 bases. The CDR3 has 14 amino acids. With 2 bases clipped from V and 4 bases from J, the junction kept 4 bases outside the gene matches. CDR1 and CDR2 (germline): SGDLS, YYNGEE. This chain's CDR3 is CASSVTGSSDTQYF. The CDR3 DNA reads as TGTGCCAGCAGCGTGACAGGGTCGTCAGATACGCAGTATTTT.

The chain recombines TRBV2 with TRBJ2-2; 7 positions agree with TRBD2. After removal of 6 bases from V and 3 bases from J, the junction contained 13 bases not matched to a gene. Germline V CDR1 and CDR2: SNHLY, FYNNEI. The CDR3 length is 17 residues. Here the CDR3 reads CASSWSGNGGDTGELFF. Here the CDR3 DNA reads TGTGCCAGCAGCTGGAGCGGGAACGGTGGGGACACCGGGGAGCTGTTTTTT.

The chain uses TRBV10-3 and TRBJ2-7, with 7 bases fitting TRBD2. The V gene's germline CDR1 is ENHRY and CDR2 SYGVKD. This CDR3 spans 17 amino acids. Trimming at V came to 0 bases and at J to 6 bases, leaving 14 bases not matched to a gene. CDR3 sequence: CAISESLGGGPPGEQYF. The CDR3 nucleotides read TGTGCCATCAGTGAGTCGTTGGGGGGAGGGCCCCCCGGCGAGCAGTACTTC.

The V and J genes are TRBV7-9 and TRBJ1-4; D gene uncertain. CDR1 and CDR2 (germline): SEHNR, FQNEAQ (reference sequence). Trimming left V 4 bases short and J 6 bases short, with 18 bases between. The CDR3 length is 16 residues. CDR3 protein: CASSSGSGKEDEKLFF. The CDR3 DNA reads TGTGCCAGCAGCTCGGGAAGTGGTAAAGAGGATGAAAAACTGTTTTTT.

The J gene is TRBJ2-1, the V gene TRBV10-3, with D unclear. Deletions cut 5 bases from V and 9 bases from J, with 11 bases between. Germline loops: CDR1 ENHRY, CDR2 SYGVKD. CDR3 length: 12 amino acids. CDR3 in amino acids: CAISSLRSEQFF. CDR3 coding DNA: TGTGCCATCAGTTCTCTCCGGAGTGAGCAGTTCTTC.

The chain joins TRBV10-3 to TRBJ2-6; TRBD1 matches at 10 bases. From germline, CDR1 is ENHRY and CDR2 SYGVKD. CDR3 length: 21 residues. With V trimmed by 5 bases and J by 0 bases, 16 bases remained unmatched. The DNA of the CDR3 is TGTGCCATCAGTCAGGTAAACTGGTCGGGACAGGGGCCCTCTGGGGCCAACGTCCTGACTTTC. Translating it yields CAISQVNWSGQGPSGANVLTF.

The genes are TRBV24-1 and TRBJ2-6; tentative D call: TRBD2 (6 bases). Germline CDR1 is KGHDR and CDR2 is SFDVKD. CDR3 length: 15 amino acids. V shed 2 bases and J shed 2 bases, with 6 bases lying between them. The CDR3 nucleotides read TGTGCCACCAGTGATTGGGGGGCTGGGGCCAACGTCCTGACTTTC. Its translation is CATSDWGAGANVLTF.

The CDR3 DNA reads as TGCGCCACCTCCCGGGTCCCCAGTGAGGGCTACACCTTC. Its translation: CATSRVPSEGYTF. This chain links TRBV5-1 with TRBJ1-2; no clear D. This CDR3 is built from 13 residues. Trimming took 9 bases from V and 8 from J, leaving 20 bases between them. CDR1 SGHRS and CDR2 YFSETQ come from the germline V gene.